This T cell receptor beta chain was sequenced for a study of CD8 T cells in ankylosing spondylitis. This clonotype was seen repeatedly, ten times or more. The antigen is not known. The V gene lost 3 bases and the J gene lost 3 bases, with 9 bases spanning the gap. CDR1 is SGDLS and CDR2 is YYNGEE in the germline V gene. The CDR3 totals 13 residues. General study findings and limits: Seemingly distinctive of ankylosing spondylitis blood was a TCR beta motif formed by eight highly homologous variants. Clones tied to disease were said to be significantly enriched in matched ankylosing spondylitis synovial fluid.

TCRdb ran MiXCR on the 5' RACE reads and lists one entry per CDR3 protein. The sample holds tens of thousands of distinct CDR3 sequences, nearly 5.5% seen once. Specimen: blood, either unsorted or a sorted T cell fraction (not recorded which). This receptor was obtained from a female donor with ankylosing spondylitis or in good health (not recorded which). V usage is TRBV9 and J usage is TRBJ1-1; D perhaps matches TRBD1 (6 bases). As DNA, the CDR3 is TGTGCCAGCAGCGGAGGGGGGCACACTGAAGCTTTCTTT. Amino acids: CASSGGGHTEAFF.